This T cell receptor beta chain emerged from a study of blood T cell repertoires in COVID-19. The wider study: PBMCs, B-cell-depleted T cells, or T cells provided the cDNA or gDNA that made up the material.

Methods used by the authors: Nucleated cell counts were estimated from reference gene primer amplification. Clones were sequenced by immunoSEQ multiplex PCR, and TCRdb holds only the in-frame ones, with some missing. D and trimming were read from the DNA, whereas the V and J calls and clone size are those reported in that table. Among under 400,000 clones listed, approximately 89% were seen once. Enrolled during active infection, Seattle patients were then followed longitudinally. Trimming pared 1 base from V and 7 bases from J, leaving 7 bases between. Germline V gives CDR1 SEHNR, CDR2 FQNEAQ (reference sequence). The CDR3 is 13 amino acids.

The chain recombines TRBV7-9 with TRBJ1-4; D is ambiguous. Specimen: peripheral blood. The receptor comes from a woman in her sixties or seventies with COVID-19, enrolled during active disease. The CDR3 region is CASSLDLVEKLFF. The DNA of the CDR3 is TGTGCCAGCAGCTTAGATCTAGTTGAAAAACTGTTTTTT.